This T cell receptor beta chain was documented in a study of T cells in Graves' hyperthyroidism and ophthalmopathy. This clonotype was counted many times. Diagnosis rested on symptoms, serum thyroxine and TRAb, thyroid ultrasound, and orbital computed tomography. From germline, CDR1 is SGHTA and CDR2 FQGTGA. The CDR3 sequence is 14 residues long. V shed 1 base and J shed 0 bases, with 6 bases lying between them. Template material for amplifying TCR beta CDR3 regions consisted of RNA transcripts. First-round RT-PCR targeting the TCR CDR3 was performed with the HTBI primer set. TCRdb analysed the multiplex PCR reads with MiXCR anew, one entry per CDR3 protein. This table has about 690,000 distinct CDR3 sequences, 17% appearing once.

J is TRBJ2-5 and V is TRBV7-3; D not resolved. The source is a man in his forties or fifties with Graves' hyperthyroidism. The sample taken for sequencing was blood. The CDR3 region has the DNA TGTGCCAGCAGCTTAAGGGCTAACCAAGAGACCCAGTACTTC. Translation: CASSLRANQETQYF.